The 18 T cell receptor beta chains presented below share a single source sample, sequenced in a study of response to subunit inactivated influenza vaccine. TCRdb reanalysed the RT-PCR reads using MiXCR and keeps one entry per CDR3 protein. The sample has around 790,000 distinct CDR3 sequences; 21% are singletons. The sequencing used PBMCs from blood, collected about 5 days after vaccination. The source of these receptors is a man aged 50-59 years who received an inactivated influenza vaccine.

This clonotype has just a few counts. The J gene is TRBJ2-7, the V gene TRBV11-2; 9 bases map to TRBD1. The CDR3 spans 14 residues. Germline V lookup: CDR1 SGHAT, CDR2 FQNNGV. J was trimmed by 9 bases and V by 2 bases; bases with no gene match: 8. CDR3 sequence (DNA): TGTGCCAGCAGCTTAAGGGACAGGGAGTTGGGGCAGTACTTC. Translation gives CASSLRDRELGQYF.

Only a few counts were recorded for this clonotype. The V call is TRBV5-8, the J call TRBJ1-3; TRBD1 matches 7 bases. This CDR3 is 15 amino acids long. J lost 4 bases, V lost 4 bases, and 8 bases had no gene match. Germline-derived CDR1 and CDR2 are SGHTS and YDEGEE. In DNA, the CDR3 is TGTGCCAGCAGCAACGACAGGGTGGGAGGAAACACCATATATTTT. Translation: CASSNDRVGGNTIYF.

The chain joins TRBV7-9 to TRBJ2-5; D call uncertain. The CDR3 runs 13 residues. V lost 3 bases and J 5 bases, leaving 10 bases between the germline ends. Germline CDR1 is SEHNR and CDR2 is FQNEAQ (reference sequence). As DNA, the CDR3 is TGTGCCAGCAGCTTCACCCAAGTCGAGACCCAGTACTTC. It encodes CASSFTQVETQYF.

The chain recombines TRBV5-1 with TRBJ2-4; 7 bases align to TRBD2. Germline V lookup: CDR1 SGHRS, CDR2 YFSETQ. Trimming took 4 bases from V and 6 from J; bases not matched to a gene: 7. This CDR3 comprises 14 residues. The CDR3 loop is CASSPGLGGNIQYF. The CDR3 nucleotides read TGCGCCAGCAGCCCCGGACTAGGAGGAAACATTCAGTACTTC.

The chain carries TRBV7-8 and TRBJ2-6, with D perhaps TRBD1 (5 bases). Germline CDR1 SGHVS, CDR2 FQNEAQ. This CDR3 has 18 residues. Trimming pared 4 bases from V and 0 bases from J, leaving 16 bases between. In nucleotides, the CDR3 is TGTGCCAGCAGCTCCGGACACGGCTTCCTCTCTGGGGCCAACGTCCTGACTTTC. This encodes CASSSGHGFLSGANVLTF.

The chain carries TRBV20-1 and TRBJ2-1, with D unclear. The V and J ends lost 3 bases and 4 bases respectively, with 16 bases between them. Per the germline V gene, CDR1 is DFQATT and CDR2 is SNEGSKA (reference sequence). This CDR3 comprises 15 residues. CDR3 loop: CSASGRTRDYNEQFF. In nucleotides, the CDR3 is TGCAGTGCTAGTGGGCGGACCAGAGATTACAATGAGCAGTTCTTC.

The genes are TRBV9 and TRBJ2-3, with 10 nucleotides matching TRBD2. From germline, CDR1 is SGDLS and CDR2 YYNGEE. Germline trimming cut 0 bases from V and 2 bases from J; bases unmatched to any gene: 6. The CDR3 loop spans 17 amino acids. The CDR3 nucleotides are TGTGCCAGCAGCGTAGACCTAGCGGGGGTGGTCACAGATACGCAGTATTTT. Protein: CASSVDLAGVVTDTQYF. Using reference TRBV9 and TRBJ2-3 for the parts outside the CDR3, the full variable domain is DSGVTQTPKHLITATGQRVTLRCSPRSGDLSVYWYQQSLDQGLQFLIQYYNGEERAKGNILERFSAQQFPDLHSELNLSSLELGDSALYFCASSVDLAGVVTDTQYFGPGTRLTVL.

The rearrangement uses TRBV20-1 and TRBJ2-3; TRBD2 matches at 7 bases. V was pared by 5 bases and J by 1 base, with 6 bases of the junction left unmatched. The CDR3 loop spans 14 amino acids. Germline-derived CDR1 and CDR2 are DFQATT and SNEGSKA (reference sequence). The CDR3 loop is CSASTSDGTDTQYF. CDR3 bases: TGCAGTGCTTCCACTAGCGATGGCACAGATACGCAGTATTTT.

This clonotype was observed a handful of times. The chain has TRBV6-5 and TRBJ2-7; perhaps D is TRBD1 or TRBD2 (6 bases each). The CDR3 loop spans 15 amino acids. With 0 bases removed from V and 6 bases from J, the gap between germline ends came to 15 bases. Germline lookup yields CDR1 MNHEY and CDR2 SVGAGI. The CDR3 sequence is CASSYSDRKGGEQYF. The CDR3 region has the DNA TGTGCCAGCAGTTACTCAGACAGGAAGGGAGGCGAGCAGTACTTC.

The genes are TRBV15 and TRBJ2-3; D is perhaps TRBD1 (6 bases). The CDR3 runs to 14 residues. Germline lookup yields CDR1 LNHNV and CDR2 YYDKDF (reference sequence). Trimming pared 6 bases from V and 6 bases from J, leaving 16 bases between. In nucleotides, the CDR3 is TGTGCCACCAGTGGACAGATCTCTTTGGATACGCAGTATTTT. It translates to CATSGQISLDTQYF.

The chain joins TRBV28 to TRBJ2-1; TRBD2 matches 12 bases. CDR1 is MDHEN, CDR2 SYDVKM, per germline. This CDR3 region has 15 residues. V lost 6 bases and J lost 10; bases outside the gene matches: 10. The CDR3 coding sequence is TGTGCCAGCAGCCTCGGACTAGCGGGGCGCAGGGAGCAGTTCTTC. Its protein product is CASSLGLAGRREQFF.

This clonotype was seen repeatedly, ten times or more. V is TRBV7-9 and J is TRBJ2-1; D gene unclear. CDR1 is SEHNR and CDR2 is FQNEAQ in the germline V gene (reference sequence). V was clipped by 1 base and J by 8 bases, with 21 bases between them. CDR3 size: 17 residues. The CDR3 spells CASSLVILTYRLYEQFF. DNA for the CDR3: TGTGCCAGCAGCTTAGTTATTTTGACCTACCGCCTGTATGAGCAGTTCTTC.

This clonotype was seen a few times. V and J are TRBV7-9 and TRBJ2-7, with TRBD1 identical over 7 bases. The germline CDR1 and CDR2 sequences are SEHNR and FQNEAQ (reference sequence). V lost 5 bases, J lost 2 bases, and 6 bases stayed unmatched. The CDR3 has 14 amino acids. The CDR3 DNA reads TGTGCCAGCAGCAAAAGACAGGGCGCCTACGAGCAGTACTTC. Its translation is CASSKRQGAYEQYF.

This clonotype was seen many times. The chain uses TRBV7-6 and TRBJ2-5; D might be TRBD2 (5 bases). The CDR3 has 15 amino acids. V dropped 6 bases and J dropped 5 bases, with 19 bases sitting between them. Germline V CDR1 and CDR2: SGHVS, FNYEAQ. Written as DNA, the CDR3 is TGTGCCAGCAGACATCCTAGGGTAGCGAGTGAGACCCAGTACTTC. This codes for CASRHPRVASETQYF.

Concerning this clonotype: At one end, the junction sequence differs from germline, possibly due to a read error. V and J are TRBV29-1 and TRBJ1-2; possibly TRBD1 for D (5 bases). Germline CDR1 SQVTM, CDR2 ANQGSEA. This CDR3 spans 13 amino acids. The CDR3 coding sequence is TGCATCGTTGACTTGCAGGGAAACTATGGCTACACCTTC. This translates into CIVDLQGNYGYTF.

The CDR3 region is CASSDIPEGREENIQYF. DNA of the CDR3: TGTGCCAGCAGCGACATTCCCGAGGGGCGCGAGGAGAACATTCAGTACTTC. V is TRBV7-9 and J is TRBJ2-4, with D perhaps being TRBD1 or TRBD2 (5 bases each). In germline, CDR1 is SEHNR, CDR2 FQNEAQ (reference sequence). This CDR3 spans 17 amino acids. Trimming stripped 5 bases from V and 7 bases from J, with 24 bases between.

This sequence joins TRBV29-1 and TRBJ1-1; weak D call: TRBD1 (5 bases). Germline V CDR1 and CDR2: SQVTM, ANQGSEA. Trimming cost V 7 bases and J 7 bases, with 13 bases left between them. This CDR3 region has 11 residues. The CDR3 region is CSARDESEAFF. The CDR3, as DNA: TGCAGCGCCCGGGACGAAAGTGAAGCTTTCTTT.

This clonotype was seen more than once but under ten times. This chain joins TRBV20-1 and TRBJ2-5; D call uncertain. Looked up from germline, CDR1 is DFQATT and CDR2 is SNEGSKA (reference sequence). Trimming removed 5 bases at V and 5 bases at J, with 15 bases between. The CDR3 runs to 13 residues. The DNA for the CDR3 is TGCAGTGCTGGCCGGGCCCTCGGGGAGACCCAGTACTTC. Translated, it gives CSAGRALGETQYF.